Listed here are 18 T cell receptor beta chains from one sample, sequenced in a study of post-analysis software for immune sequencing data. The library was made from cDNA and included unique molecular identifiers. MiXCR, applied by TCRdb to the PCR reads, yields one record per CDR3 protein. The repertoire holds hundreds of thousands of distinct CDR3 sequences, with roughly 35% as singletons. Study-wide results and caveats: Controls had lower frequencies than patients of four or five TRBV segments, which included TRBV5-6, TRBV5-1 and TRBV20-1.

Antigens for these TCRs are unknown. Sequencing input: blood. The receptors originated from a girl under 18 with multiple sclerosis.

The V call is TRBV25-1, the J call TRBJ2-5, with D possibly matching TRBD1 (7 bases). This CDR3 has 17 residues. Per the germline V gene, CDR1 is MGHDK and CDR2 is SYGVNS. The ends were cut back, 2 bases at V and 2 bases at J, with 18 bases in the middle. The CDR3 nucleotides are TGTGCCAGCAGTGAAATCGGGCAGGGGGACTTTCAAGAGACCCAGTACTTC. Its translation: CASSEIGQGDFQETQYF.

This sequence joins TRBV29-1 and TRBJ1-2; tentative D call: TRBD1 (6 bases). The ends were cut back, 5 bases at V and 8 bases at J, with 15 bases in the middle. The CDR3 spans 12 residues. Looked up from germline, CDR1 is SQVTM and CDR2 is ANQGSEA. CDR3 region: CSVPDSTGGYTF. CDR3 bases: TGCAGCGTTCCGGACAGCACAGGGGGCTACACCTTC.

This chain links TRBV5-1 with TRBJ1-1, with D maybe TRBD1 (5 bases). CDR3 length: 15 amino acids. Germline CDR1 reads SGHRS; CDR2 reads YFSETQ. The V and J ends lost 0 bases and 2 bases respectively, with 11 bases between them. CDR3 nucleotide sequence: TGCGCCAGCAGCTTGGACGGGACGGGAAACACTGAAGCTTTCTTT. This sequence encodes CASSLDGTGNTEAFF. Together with reference TRBV5-1 and TRBJ1-1, the CDR3 gives the full variable domain: KAGVTQTPRYLIKTRGQQVTLSCSPISGHRSVSWYQQTPGQGLQFLFEYFSETQRNKGNFPGRFSGRQFSNSRSEMNVSTLELGDSALYLCASSLDGTGNTEAFFGQGTRLTVV.

The rearrangement joins TRBV7-9 to TRBJ1-1, with a weak D call TRBD1 (6 bases). The length of the CDR3 is 14 residues. Germline assignment: CDR1 SEHNR and CDR2 FQNEAQ (reference sequence). Deletions cut 4 bases from V and 1 base from J, with 10 bases between. The CDR3 DNA reads as TGTGCCAGCAGCTCGCCCAGGGGGAACACTGAAGCTTTCTTT. This sequence encodes CASSSPRGNTEAFF.

In this sample, this clonotype turned up a few times. The chain employs TRBV11-2 and TRBJ1-1; D gene unclear. V was clipped by 5 bases and J by 8 bases, with 12 bases between them. Per germline, CDR1 SGHAT and CDR2 FQNNGV. This CDR3 contains 12 residues. CDR3 sequence: CASSPRAPEAFF. The DNA for the CDR3 is TGTGCCAGCAGCCCCCGGGCACCCGAAGCTTTCTTT.

This clonotype has only a few counts. The J gene is TRBJ1-2, the V gene TRBV10-3, with D tentatively TRBD1 (6 bases). Germline CDR1 and CDR2: ENHRY and SYGVKD. This CDR3 is built from 14 residues. V lost 2 bases, J lost 3 bases, and 10 bases lay in between. The CDR3 bases are TGTGCCATCAGTGAGGGTACAGGGTACTATGGCTACACCTTC. It is translated as CAISEGTGYYGYTF.

This clonotype was detected only a few times. This sequence joins TRBV9 and TRBJ2-5; 10 nucleotides line up with TRBD2. Matching the DNA end better, TRBJ2-7 makes the J call doubtful. CDR3 length: 15 residues. From germline, CDR1 is SGDLS and CDR2 YYNGEE. CDR3 in amino acids: CASSAAGTSVYEQYF. DNA of the CDR3: TGTGCCAGCAGCGCAGCCGGGACTAGCGTGTACGAGCAGTACTTC.

The chain uses TRBV5-1 and TRBJ1-1; no reliable D call. Germline V CDR1 and CDR2: SGHRS, YFSETQ. Trimming left V 0 bases short and J 4 bases short, with 10 bases between. This CDR3 has 14 residues. In nucleotides, the CDR3 is TGCGCCAGCAGCTTGGAAGGCCGCGGCACTGAAGCTTTCTTT. Translation gives CASSLEGRGTEAFF.

As DNA, the CDR3 is TGTGCCAGCAGTGAAGGAAGTAGCGGGGGTTTCGAAGAGACCCAGTACTTC. It yields the protein CASSEGSSGGFEETQYF. V gene TRBV2 combines with J gene TRBJ2-5, with 9 bases identical to TRBD2. The CDR3 length is 17 residues. The germline gives CDR1 SNHLY, CDR2 FYNNEI. With V trimmed by 1 base and J by 3 bases, 9 bases remained unmatched.

The chain carries TRBV6-2 or TRBV6-3 and TRBJ2-1; D gene ambiguous. The CDR3 has 14 residues. The germline V and J ends were trimmed by 8 bases and 4 bases, with 15 bases remaining between them. Germline V CDR1 and CDR2: MNHEY, SVGEGT. As DNA, the CDR3 is TGTGCCAGCGGTCTTGTTGCGGTTTACAATGAGCAGTTCTTC. Its protein product is CASGLVAVYNEQFF.

The chain combines TRBV5-8 with TRBJ1-5; 8 nucleotides match TRBD1. The CDR3 totals 15 residues. Germline-derived CDR1 and CDR2 are SGHTS and YDEGEE. With V trimmed by 4 bases and J by 3 bases, 6 bases remained unmatched. The CDR3 region is CASSLGQALNQPQHF. The CDR3 region has the DNA TGTGCCAGCAGCCTGGGACAGGCCCTCAATCAGCCCCAGCATTTT.

In DNA form, the CDR3 reads TGTGCCAGCAGCTCCAGACAGGGGGCTCTCTACACCTTC. Translating it yields CASSSRQGALYTF. The chain couples TRBV12-3 or TRBV12-4 to TRBJ1-2, with 10 nucleotides matching TRBD1. After removal of 6 bases from V and 10 bases from J, the junction contained 8 bases not matched to a gene. The CDR3 is 13 amino acids.

This clonotype has more than one count but fewer than ten. The genes are TRBV20-1 and TRBJ2-7, with D possibly matching TRBD2 (6 bases). The CDR3 spans 14 residues. Trimming pared 0 bases from V and 3 bases from J, leaving 12 bases between. Germline CDR1 is DFQATT and CDR2 is SNEGSKA (reference sequence). This CDR3 is CSARDLREVYEQYF. The CDR3 DNA sequence: TGCAGTGCTAGAGATTTGAGGGAGGTCTACGAGCAGTACTTC.

The CDR3 loop reads CASSQPPGLVGGIYNEQFF. Here the CDR3 DNA reads TGTGCCAGCAGCCAACCCCCTGGCCTAGTGGGGGGTATCTACAATGAGCAGTTCTTC. The chain carries TRBV4-2 and TRBJ2-1, with D perhaps matching TRBD2 (6 bases). This CDR3 is 19 amino acids long. CDR1 is LGHNA, CDR2 YNFKEQ, per germline. Trimming took off 2 bases at V and 3 bases at J, with 23 bases between the two ends.

This clonotype was counted between two and nine times. The V call is TRBV7-2, the J call TRBJ2-3; TRBD2 matches 11 bases. CDR1 is SGHTA and CDR2 is FQGNSA in the germline V gene. The CDR3 has 16 amino acids. V shed 5 bases, J shed 2 bases, and the junction held 6 bases outside the gene matches. The CDR3 reads CASSPGLAVSTDTQYF. The CDR3 bases are TGTGCCAGCAGCCCGGGACTAGCGGTGTCCACAGATACGCAGTATTTT.

The chain employs TRBV12-3 or TRBV12-4 and TRBJ1-2, with TRBD1 identical over 8 bases. The CDR3 sequence is 16 residues long. V lost 5 bases, J lost 2 bases, and 10 bases stayed unmatched. CDR3 sequence: CASSPSRDRGNYGYTF. DNA of the CDR3: TGTGCCAGCAGTCCTTCCCGAGACAGGGGAAACTATGGCTACACCTTC.

This clonotype has only a few counts. The chain recombines TRBV20-1 with TRBJ2-6; tentatively, D is TRBD1 or TRBD2 (5 bases each). Germline V lookup: CDR1 DFQATT, CDR2 SNEGSKA (reference sequence). CDR3 length equals 16 residues. Trimming took 0 bases from V and 2 from J, leaving 11 bases between them. CDR3 region: CSAREELGAGANVLTF. The CDR3 DNA reads as TGCAGTGCTAGAGAAGAGCTGGGGGCTGGGGCCAACGTCCTGACTTTC.

This clonotype was seen a handful of times. The CDR3 reads CASSYFGTAETQYF. CDR3 coding DNA: TGTGCCAGCAGTTATTTCGGGACAGCAGAGACCCAGTACTTC. This sequence joins TRBV6-5 and TRBJ2-5; 7 nucleotides agree with TRBD1. The CDR3 has 14 residues. Germline V gene data show CDR1 as MNHEY and CDR2 as SVGAGI. The V and J ends lost 3 bases and 4 bases, in that order; junction bases with no gene match: 5.